This TCR beta chain was retrieved from a study of tumor and adjacent non-tumor tissue in lung cancer. Study-level findings and limits: Significantly higher TCR diversity was found in tumor than normal lung.

Three rounds of nested PCR, following a modified ARM-PCR protocol, produced the TCRbeta library. TCRdb reprocessed the multiplex PCR reads via MiXCR and lists one record per CDR3 protein. The sample lists approximately 120,000 distinct CDR3 sequences, 60% to 70% occurring once. On this clonotype itself: Its antigen remains unidentified. Sequence at one end of the junction differs from germline and may be a read error.

The template was RNA from unsorted bulk tissue. More than 3 cm separated this lung sample from the edge of the tumor. CDR3 length: 16 amino acids. The germline CDR1 and CDR2 sequences are LGHNA and YSLEER. The TCR comes from a man in his fifties or sixties with non-small cell lung cancer. Sequencing was carried out using distant non-tumor lung tissue. The chain uses TRBV4-3 and TRBJ1-5, with D possibly being TRBD1 (5 bases). For the CDR3, the DNA is TGCGTCAGCAGTCAAAATTGGGGGGGGTGGGTGAAGCCCCAGCATTTT. Its protein product is CVSSQNWGGWVKPQHF.